This TCR beta chain was profiled in a study of blood T cells in healthy people across ages. The sample holds many counts of this clonotype. CDR3 length: 14 amino acids. With 4 bases clipped from V and 3 bases from J, the junction kept 6 bases outside the gene matches. Per germline, CDR1 MNHNY and CDR2 SVGAGI (reference sequence). A J-beta primer mix and a sample-barcoded 5' primer were used in a second PCR of roughly 6 to 12 cycles. TCRdb reprocessed the 5' RACE reads with MiXCR, giving one entry per CDR3 protein. In the table there are under 1,100,000 distinct CDR3 sequences, under 30% of which are singletons. This sample was shared with a second study, whose subject was T cells of mothers and their children.

The sequencing sample was made of blood. V and J are TRBV6-6 and TRBJ2-7, with TRBD1 matching 7 bases. The clonotype originates from a girl aged 2 to 9 in good health. In DNA, the CDR3 is TGTGCCAGCAGTTCCGGGACAGAGAACTACGAGCAGTACTTC. This codes for CASSSGTENYEQYF.